This entry features one T cell receptor (beta chain) sequence. These data come from a study of technical replicates of blood from a handful of donors. This table comes from immunoSEQ multiplex PCR, and its TCRdb copy is limited to in-frame clones, with some not included. The sample has 12,000 or so clones; 93% are singletons. CDR3 length: 14 amino acids. Germline V gene lookup returns CDR1 LNHDA and CDR2 SQIVND (reference sequence). Trimming took off 5 bases at V and 6 bases at J, with 17 bases between the two ends. This clonotype originated in a human donor in good health. The chain joins TRBV19 to TRBJ2-7; no clear D gene. The sequenced material came from PBMCs. CDR3 sequence: CASSPTSLYGEQYF. The CDR3 DNA reads as TGTGCCAGTAGTCCGACTTCTCTCTACGGCGAGCAGTACTTC.